The 31 T cell receptor beta chains listed next were all sequenced from one sample in a study of blood T cell repertoires in COVID-19 (TCRdb year 2020). The protocol used for the library was the immunoSEQ multiplex PCR assay. This is the immuneACCESS table as TCRdb keeps it, with only in-frame sequences that have V and J called. A part of the clones is gone; compared with another copy, unresolved V genes explain less than half, and the rest is unexplained. The sample table contains 24,000 or so clones; only one count was recorded for about nine tenths of them. In total, the top ten clones hold 25% of the sample. Specimen: peripheral blood. These receptors came from a human donor with active COVID-19. The donor label of this sample is uncertain.

This clone has just one count. This sequence joins TRBV28 and TRBJ1-4, with D uncertain. The CDR3 consists of 13 residues. Germline V CDR1 and CDR2: MDHEN, SYDVKM. The V end was cut by 2 bases, the J end by 8 bases, with 9 bases between. The CDR3: CASSLTDEEKLFF. The CDR3 DNA sequence: TGTGCCAGCAGTTTAACAGACGAGGAAAAACTGTTTTTT.

This clone was recorded only once. The chain has TRBV11-1 and TRBJ2-5; perhaps TRBD2 as D (5 bases). This CDR3 spans 15 amino acids. Germline V gene sequence: CDR1 SGHAT, CDR2 FQDESV (reference sequence). The V end was cut by 5 bases, the J end by 0 bases, with 13 bases between. The CDR3 DNA is TGTGCCAGCAGCACCCTCTCGGGATACCAAGAGACCCAGTACTTC. This gives the protein CASSTLSGYQETQYF.

A note on this clone: The junction does not match germline at one end; this may be a read error. CDR3 nucleotides: TGTGCCAGCAGTGACTCTAGCGGAGGGACCTACGAGCAGTACTTC. Translating it yields CASSDSSGGTYEQYF. The chain couples TRBV6-6 to TRBJ2-7, with 7 bases matching TRBD2. Germline-derived CDR1 and CDR2 are MNHNY and SVGAGI (reference sequence). The CDR3 contains 15 residues.

The CDR3 DNA sequence: TGTGCCAGCAGCTTGGGACTAGCGATCACCTACGAGCAGTACTTC. Protein product: CASSLGLAITYEQYF. V is TRBV7-9 and J is TRBJ2-7, with TRBD2 identical over 10 bases. From germline, CDR1 is SEHNR and CDR2 FQNEAQ (reference sequence). The J segment lost 2 bases and the V segment lost 3 bases, leaving 4 bases of the junction unmatched. This CDR3 spans 15 amino acids.

This clone has a single count. The J gene is TRBJ2-1, the V gene TRBV9; D might be TRBD2 (5 bases). Germline V gives CDR1 SGDLS, CDR2 YYNGEE. This CDR3 has 15 residues. With 5 bases removed from V and 5 bases from J, the gap between germline ends came to 17 bases. The CDR3 here is CASSKGWRMDNEQFF. In DNA, the CDR3 is TGTGCCAGCAGTAAGGGTTGGAGGATGGACAATGAGCAGTTCTTC.

This clone was observed once. The V call is TRBV4-1, the J call TRBJ2-3; 7 bases are shared with TRBD1. This CDR3 contains 16 residues. Germline V gives CDR1 MGHRA, CDR2 YSYEKL. Losses at the gene ends were 3 bases for V and 2 bases for J; bases not matched to a gene: 8. The CDR3 here is CASSHGQVLNTDTQYF. In DNA, the CDR3 is TGCGCCAGCAGCCACGGACAGGTCTTAAACACAGATACGCAGTATTTT.

The count of this clone is one. The chain is built from TRBV20-1 and TRBJ1-1; D call uncertain. The V gene's germline CDR1 is DFQATT and CDR2 SNEGSKA (reference sequence). The CDR3 sequence is 11 residues long. V lost 6 bases and J 3 bases, leaving 8 bases between the germline ends. This chain's CDR3 is CSAPRDTEAFF. DNA of the CDR3: TGCAGTGCGCCCCGGGACACTGAAGCTTTCTTT.

The table lists this clone with a few counts. The gene calls are TRBV21-1 and TRBJ1-1; the DNA was not used to check the table's D call, TRBD1. TRBV21-1 is a known pseudogene. CDR3 length: 14 residues. The CDR3 sequence is CASSTGLEVPGAFF. CDR3 sequence (DNA): TGTGCCAGCAGTACAGGGCTAGAGGTACCGGGAGCTTTCTTT.

The V call is TRBV18, the J call TRBJ2-7, with D tentatively TRBD1 (5 bases). Between the trimmed V and J ends, which lost 0 bases and 2 bases, there was a span of 17 bases. Germline-derived CDR1 and CDR2 are KGHSH and LQKENI. There are 17 residues in the CDR3. The CDR3 DNA reads TGTGCCAGCTCACCACCCTTGTCGCGACAGAACGCCTACGAGCAGTACTTC. This codes for CASSPPLSRQNAYEQYF.

The J gene is TRBJ1-5, the V gene TRBV3-1 (or the pseudogene TRBV3-2); D possibly corresponds to TRBD1 (6 bases). Germline V lookup: CDR1 LGHDT, CDR2 YNNKEL (reference sequence). The CDR3 has 14 amino acids. Trimming pared 3 bases from V and 7 bases from J, leaving 13 bases between. The CDR3 here is CASSQSGGSQPQHF. The CDR3 region has the DNA TGTGCCAGCAGCCAGTCGGGGGGCAGCCAGCCCCAGCATTTT.

The gene calls are TRBV5-1 and TRBJ2-7; 8 bases map to TRBD2. CDR1 is SGHRS and CDR2 is YFSETQ in the germline V gene. This CDR3 comprises 14 residues. J was trimmed by 6 bases and V by 4 bases; bases with no gene match: 9. This CDR3 is CASSRLALLGEQYF. The CDR3 DNA sequence: TGCGCCAGCAGCCGACTAGCGCTTTTGGGCGAGCAGTACTTC.

The V gene is TRBV11-1, the J gene TRBJ1-1; 11 nucleotides line up with TRBD1. This CDR3 is built from 15 residues. Germline CDR1 reads SGHAT; CDR2 reads FQDESV (reference sequence). The trim removed 4 bases at V and 5 bases at J, leaving 6 bases unmatched. The CDR3 DNA is TGTGCCAGCAGCTCCTACGGACAGGGGGCGACTGAAGCTTTCTTT. Translation gives CASSSYGQGATEAFF.

The rearrangement uses TRBV7-3 and TRBJ2-3; 11 positions match TRBD2. The V gene's germline CDR1 is SGHTA and CDR2 FQGTGA. The CDR3 sequence is 15 residues long. With V trimmed by 4 bases and J by 4 bases, 4 bases remained unmatched. Here the CDR3 reads CASSSGLAGADTQYF. In DNA, the CDR3 is TGTGCCAGCAGCTCCGGACTAGCGGGCGCAGATACGCAGTATTTT.

This clone was counted only a few times. The gene calls are TRBV2 and TRBJ2-6; D is ambiguous. This CDR3 region has 14 residues. Trimming took off 6 bases at V and 0 bases at J, with 6 bases between the two ends. Germline lookup yields CDR1 SNHLY and CDR2 FYNNEI. The CDR3 coding sequence is TGTGCCAGCAGCGGGTACTCTGGGGCCAACGTCCTGACTTTC. Translating it yields CASSGYSGANVLTF.

The chain recombines TRBV19 with TRBJ1-2; perhaps TRBD1 as D (5 bases). The V end was cut by 7 bases, the J end by 1 base, with 22 bases between. The CDR3 has 17 residues. The germline V gene has CDR1 LNHDA and CDR2 SQIVND (reference sequence). The CDR3 spells CASNYGKRQPYNYGYTF. CDR3 in DNA: TGTGCCAGTAATTACGGAAAACGACAGCCCTATAACTATGGCTACACCTTC.

This rearrangement joins TRBV6-5 to TRBJ2-7; 8 bases line up with TRBD1. CDR3 size: 14 residues. Trimming at V came to 4 bases and at J to 5 bases, leaving 7 bases not matched to a gene. The germline V gene has CDR1 MNHEY and CDR2 SVGAGI. The CDR3 bases are TGTGCCAGCAGTTCGGACTCAGGGGGCAACGAGCAGTACTTC. Translating it yields CASSSDSGGNEQYF.

The chain combines TRBV19 with TRBJ2-3; D remains ambiguous. The CDR3 totals 14 residues. Germline CDR1 LNHDA, CDR2 SQIVND (reference sequence). V gave up 8 bases and J gave up 2 bases, with 14 bases separating them. CDR3 nucleotide sequence: TGTGCCAGTTCTCCTTTGGCGGTCACAGATACGCAGTATTTT. Translating gives CASSPLAVTDTQYF. The full variable domain, in which reference TRBV19 and TRBJ2-3 provide the parts outside the CDR3, is DGGITQSPKYLFRKEGQNVTLSCEQNLNHDAMYWYRQDPGQGLRLIYYSQIVNDFQKGDIAEGYSVSREKKESFPLTVTSAQKNPTAFYLCASSPLAVTDTQYFGPGTRLTVL.

The rearrangement uses TRBV3-1 (or the pseudogene TRBV3-2) and TRBJ2-2; the match to TRBD2 covers 14 bases. Germline CDR1 is LGHDT and CDR2 is YNNKEL (reference sequence). This CDR3 region has 21 residues. V shed 2 bases, J shed 3 bases, and the junction held 14 bases outside the gene matches. The CDR3 loop reads CASSQIRRGLAGVSDTGELFF. CDR3 nucleotides: TGTGCCAGCAGCCAAATTCGGCGGGGACTAGCGGGAGTTTCTGACACCGGGGAGCTGTTTTTT.

The chain joins TRBV10-2 to TRBJ1-6; 7 nucleotides align to TRBD1. J was trimmed by 5 bases and V by 6 bases; bases with no gene match: 1. The germline gives CDR1 WSHSY, CDR2 SAAADI. The CDR3 has 13 amino acids. As DNA, the CDR3 is TGCGCCAGCAGCAGGGGGGATAATTCACCCCTCCACTTT. This codes for CASSRGDNSPLHF.

This chain connects TRBV28 to TRBJ2-2, with 8 bases fitting TRBD1. J was trimmed by 7 bases and V by 5 bases; bases with no gene match: 6. Germline assignment: CDR1 MDHEN and CDR2 SYDVKM. This CDR3 spans 14 amino acids. The CDR3 DNA sequence: TGTGCCAGCAGTCTACAGGGGGACGGCGGGGAGCTGTTTTTT. Protein sequence: CASSLQGDGGELFF.

V gene TRBV11-3 combines with J gene TRBJ1-2; D unclear. The germline V gene has CDR1 SGHNT and CDR2 YENEEA. V lost 3 bases to trimming and J lost 8 bases, with 10 bases between them. The CDR3 is made up of 12 amino acids. In DNA, the CDR3 is TGTGCCAGCAGCTTTGACAACGTGGGCTACACCTTC. Its protein product is CASSFDNVGYTF.

This clone was recorded a few times. The sample holds other DNA sequences that translate to the same CDR3. This sequence joins TRBV3-1 (or the pseudogene TRBV3-2) and TRBJ2-5; 14 nucleotides line up with TRBD2. Per germline, CDR1 LGHDT and CDR2 YNNKEL (reference sequence). The V and J ends lost 4 bases and 5 bases, in that order; junction bases with no gene match: 6. The CDR3 totals 16 residues. CDR3 amino acids: CASSPGLAGGQETQYF. In nucleotides, the CDR3 is TGTGCCAGCAGCCCTGGACTAGCGGGGGGTCAGGAGACCCAGTACTTC.

V gene TRBV19 combines with J gene TRBJ1-5; 7 bases are shared with TRBD1. Trimming took 5 bases from V and 7 from J; bases not matched to a gene: 2. This CDR3 is 12 amino acids long. Germline V lookup: CDR1 LNHDA, CDR2 SQIVND (reference sequence). The CDR3 region has the DNA TGTGCCAGTAGTGACAGGGTACAGCCCCAGCATTTT. Amino acid sequence: CASSDRVQPQHF. Variable domain in full (rest from reference TRBV19 and TRBJ1-5): DGGITQSPKYLFRKEGQNVTLSCEQNLNHDAMYWYRQDPGQGLRLIYYSQIVNDFQKGDIAEGYSVSREKKESFPLTVTSAQKNPTAFYLCASSDRVQPQHFGDGTRLSIL.

V is TRBV6-1 and J is TRBJ2-7; D perhaps matches TRBD2 (5 bases). Germline V gene lookup returns CDR1 MNHNS and CDR2 SASEGT. The CDR3 sequence is 14 residues long. Trimming cost V 0 bases and J 0 bases, with 6 bases left between them. This CDR3 is CASSEAGSSYEQYF. Here the CDR3 DNA reads TGTGCCAGCAGTGAAGCAGGGAGCTCCTACGAGCAGTACTTC.

This clone has just a few counts. The chain carries TRBV19 and TRBJ1-5; maybe TRBD1 (5 bases). The germline V gene has CDR1 LNHDA and CDR2 SQIVND (reference sequence). The CDR3 sequence is 15 residues long. V lost 9 bases and J lost 1, with 16 bases in between. CDR3 nucleotide sequence: TGTGCCAGCTTAGAGTTGGGGGGAAGCAATCAGCCCCAGCATTTT. Its translation: CASLELGGSNQPQHF. Using reference TRBV19 and TRBJ1-5 for the parts outside the CDR3, the full variable domain is DGGITQSPKYLFRKEGQNVTLSCEQNLNHDAMYWYRQDPGQGLRLIYYSQIVNDFQKGDIAEGYSVSREKKESFPLTVTSAQKNPTAFYLCASLELGGSNQPQHFGDGTRLSIL.

V usage is TRBV5-4 and J usage is TRBJ1-2; D ambiguous. Deletions cut 4 bases from V and 8 bases from J, with 15 bases between. The CDR3 totals 13 residues. Germline V gene sequence: CDR1 SGHNT, CDR2 YYREEE (reference sequence). This chain's CDR3 is CASSPARGGGYTF. In DNA, the CDR3 is TGTGCCAGCAGCCCAGCTCGGGGAGGCGGCTACACCTTC. The whole variable domain, remainder taken from reference TRBV5-4 and TRBJ1-2, is ETGVTQSPTHLIKTRGQQVTLRCSSQSGHNTVSWYQQALGQGPQFIFQYYREEENGRGNFPPRFSGLQFPNYSSELNVNALELDDSALYLCASSPARGGGYTFGSGTRLTVV.

The V gene is TRBV9, the J gene TRBJ2-5, with 12 bases fitting TRBD2. In germline, CDR1 is SGDLS, CDR2 YYNGEE. This CDR3 is built from 17 residues. Trimming cost V 0 bases and J 4 bases; bases outside gene matches: 7. In DNA form, the CDR3 reads TGTGCCAGCAGCGTAGGACTAGCGGGAGCTTGGGGAGAGACCCAGTACTTC. Translated: CASSVGLAGAWGETQYF. Full variable domain (rest looked up from reference TRBV9 and TRBJ2-5): DSGVTQTPKHLITATGQRVTLRCSPRSGDLSVYWYQQSLDQGLQFLIQYYNGEERAKGNILERFSAQQFPDLHSELNLSSLELGDSALYFCASSVGLAGAWGETQYFGPGTRLLVL.

This rearrangement joins TRBV3-1 (or the pseudogene TRBV3-2) to TRBJ2-5, with 11 bases lining up with TRBD2. CDR3 length: 17 residues. Unmatched junction bases numbered 8, after V lost 1 base and J lost 4 bases. Germline V lookup: CDR1 LGHDT, CDR2 YNNKEL (reference sequence). The CDR3 loop is CASSQGLTSGGRETQYF. The CDR3 bases are TGTGCCAGCAGCCAAGGGCTTACTAGCGGGGGACGAGAGACCCAGTACTTC.

The rearrangement links TRBV29-1 to TRBJ2-3; 7 positions match TRBD2. The CDR3 runs to 14 residues. Germline lookup yields CDR1 SQVTM and CDR2 ANQGSEA. V lost 7 bases, J lost 3 bases, and 10 bases stayed unmatched. The CDR3 is CSAERAGETDTQYF. The CDR3 nucleotides are TGCAGCGCTGAGAGGGCGGGAGAAACAGATACGCAGTATTTT.

The V call is TRBV9, the J call TRBJ1-1; weak D call: TRBD1 (5 bases). V shed 4 bases and J shed 1 base, with 14 bases lying between them. Germline assignment: CDR1 SGDLS and CDR2 YYNGEE. The CDR3 consists of 15 residues. The CDR3 DNA sequence: TGTGCCAGCAGCCCGAGGGGAGGGAAGAACACTGAAGCTTTCTTT. Translated: CASSPRGGKNTEAFF.

This clone was observed a few times. The V and J genes are TRBV5-6 and TRBJ2-7; 8 nucleotides match TRBD1. Germline V gives CDR1 SGHDT, CDR2 YYEEEE. This CDR3 is 16 amino acids long. With V trimmed by 1 base and J by 3 bases, 9 bases remained unmatched. The chain's CDR3 is CASSLFGNRGVYEQYF. CDR3 nucleotides: TGTGCCAGCAGCTTGTTCGGTAACAGGGGGGTCTACGAGCAGTACTTC.